This T cell receptor beta chain emerged from a study of CD8 T cells in Susac syndrome. It was with random hexamers that 0.5 to 1 ug RNA was reverse transcribed. MiXCR, run by TCRdb on the immunoSEQ multiplex PCR reads, gives a single entry per CDR3 protein. This sample has fewer than 350,000 distinct CDR3 sequences, with about 92% found just once. Specimen: CD4+ T cells from PBMCs. The receptor was derived from a human donor with multiple sclerosis.

The CDR3 bases are TGCGCCAGCAGTCATGCCGGGACTAGTCTCTATGAGCAGTTCTTC. Translated, it gives CASSHAGTSLYEQFF. This rearrangement joins TRBV23-1 to TRBJ2-1; 8 nucleotides agree with TRBD2. TRBV23-1 qualifies as an ORF whose function is uncertain. Trimming at V came to 3 bases and at J to 8 bases, leaving 9 bases not matched to a gene. This CDR3 spans 15 amino acids.